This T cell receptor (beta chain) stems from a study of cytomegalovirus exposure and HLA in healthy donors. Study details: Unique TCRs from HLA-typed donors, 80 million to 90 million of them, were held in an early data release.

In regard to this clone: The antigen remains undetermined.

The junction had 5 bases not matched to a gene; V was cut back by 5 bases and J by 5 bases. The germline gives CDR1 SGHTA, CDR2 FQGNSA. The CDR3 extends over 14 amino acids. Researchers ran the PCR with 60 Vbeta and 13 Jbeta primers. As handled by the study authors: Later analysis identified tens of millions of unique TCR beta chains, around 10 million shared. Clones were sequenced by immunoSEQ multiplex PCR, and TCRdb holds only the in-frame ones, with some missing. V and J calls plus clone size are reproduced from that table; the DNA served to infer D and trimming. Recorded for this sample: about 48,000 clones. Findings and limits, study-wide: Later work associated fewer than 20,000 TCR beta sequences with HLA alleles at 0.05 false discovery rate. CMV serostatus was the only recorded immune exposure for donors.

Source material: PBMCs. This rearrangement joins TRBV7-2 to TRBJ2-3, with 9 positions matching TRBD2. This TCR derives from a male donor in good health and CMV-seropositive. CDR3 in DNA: TGTGCCAGCAGCCAGGGACTAGCCGGAGATACGCAGTATTTT. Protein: CASSQGLAGDTQYF. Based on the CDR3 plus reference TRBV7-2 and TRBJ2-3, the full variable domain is GAGVSQSPSNKVTEKGKDVELRCDPISGHTALYWYRQSLGQGLEFLIYFQGNSAPDKSGLPSDRFSAERTGGSVSTLTIQRTQQEDSAVYLCASSQGLAGDTQYFGPGTRLTVL.